Here is one TCR beta chain with its context. The entry originates in a study of CD8 T cells in Susac syndrome. Roughly 0.45 to 1 ug RNA was reverse transcribed with random hexamers. An immunoSEQ multiplex PCR amplified TCR beta CDR3 over 54 Vbeta and 13 Jbeta. TCRdb recomputed calls from the immunoSEQ multiplex PCR reads with MiXCR, one row per CDR3 protein. The top ten hold about 0.25% of the sample, which has fewer than 150,000 distinct CDR3 sequences, around 91% seen once. Deletions cut 0 bases from V and 7 bases from J, with 6 bases between. The germline CDR1 and CDR2 sequences are GTSNPN and SVGIG (reference sequence). The CDR3 has 11 residues.

Sequencing was performed on CD8+ T cells from PBMCs. The rearrangement joins TRBV30 to TRBJ1-1; D is ambiguous. The receptor was derived from a human donor with multiple sclerosis. DNA for the CDR3: TGTGCCTGGAGTGTCGGGTTTGAAGCTTTCTTT. This sequence encodes CAWSVGFEAFF.